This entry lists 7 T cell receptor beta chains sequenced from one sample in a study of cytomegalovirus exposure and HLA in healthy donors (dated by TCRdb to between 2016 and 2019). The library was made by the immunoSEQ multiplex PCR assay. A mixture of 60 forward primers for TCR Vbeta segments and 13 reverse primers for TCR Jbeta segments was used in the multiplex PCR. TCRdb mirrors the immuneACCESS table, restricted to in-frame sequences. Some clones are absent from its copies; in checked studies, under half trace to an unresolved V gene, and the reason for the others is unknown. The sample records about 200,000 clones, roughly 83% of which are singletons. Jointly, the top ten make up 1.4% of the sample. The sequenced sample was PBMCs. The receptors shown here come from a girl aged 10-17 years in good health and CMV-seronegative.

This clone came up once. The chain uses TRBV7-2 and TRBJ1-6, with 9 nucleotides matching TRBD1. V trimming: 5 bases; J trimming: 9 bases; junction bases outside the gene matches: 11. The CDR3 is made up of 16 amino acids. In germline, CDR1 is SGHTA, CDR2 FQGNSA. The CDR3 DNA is TGTGCCAGCAGCCAGGGACAGGGAGGAAGTTTTTCACCCCTCCACTTT. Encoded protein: CASSQGQGGSFSPLHF.

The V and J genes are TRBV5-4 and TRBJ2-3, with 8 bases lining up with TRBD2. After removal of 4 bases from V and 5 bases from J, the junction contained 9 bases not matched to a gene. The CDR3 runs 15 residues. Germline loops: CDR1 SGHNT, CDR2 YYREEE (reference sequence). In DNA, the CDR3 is TGTGCCAGCAGCCAAGCGGGGGCGCCGGGAGATACGCAGTATTTT. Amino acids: CASSQAGAPGDTQYF.

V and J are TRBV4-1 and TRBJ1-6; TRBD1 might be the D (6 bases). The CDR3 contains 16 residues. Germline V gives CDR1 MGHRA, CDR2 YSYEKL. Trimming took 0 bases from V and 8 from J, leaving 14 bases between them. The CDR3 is CASSQDIRGADSPLHF. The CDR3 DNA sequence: TGCGCCAGCAGCCAAGATATCCGGGGGGCGGATTCACCCCTCCACTTT.

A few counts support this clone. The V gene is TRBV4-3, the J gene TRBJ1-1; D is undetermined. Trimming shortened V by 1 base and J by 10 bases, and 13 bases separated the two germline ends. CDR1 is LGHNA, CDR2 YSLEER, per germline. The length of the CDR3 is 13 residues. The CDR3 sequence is CASSQAFGVGAFF. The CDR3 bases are TGCGCCAGCAGCCAAGCTTTCGGGGTGGGAGCTTTCTTT.

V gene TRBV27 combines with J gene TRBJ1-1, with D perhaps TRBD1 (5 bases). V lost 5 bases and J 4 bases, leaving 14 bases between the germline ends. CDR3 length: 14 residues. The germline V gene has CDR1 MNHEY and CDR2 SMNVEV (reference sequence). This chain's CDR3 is CASSLGGVGTEAFF. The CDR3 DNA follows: TGTGCCAGCAGTCTGGGGGGGGTCGGCACTGAAGCTTTCTTT.

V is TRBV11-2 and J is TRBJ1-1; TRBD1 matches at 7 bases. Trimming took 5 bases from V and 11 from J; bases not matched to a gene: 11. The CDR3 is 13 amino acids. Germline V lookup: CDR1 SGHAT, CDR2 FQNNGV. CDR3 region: CASSLGTAFDAFF. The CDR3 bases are TGTGCCAGCAGCCTCGGGACAGCCTTTGATGCTTTCTTT.

CDR3 amino acids: CASSSYTGKQETQYF. For the CDR3, the DNA is TGTGCCAGCAGTTCCTACACCGGGAAACAAGAGACCCAGTACTTC. V and J are TRBV27 and TRBJ2-5, with a weak D call TRBD2 (5 bases). V was pared by 4 bases and J by 2 bases, with 14 bases between. The CDR3 sequence is 15 residues long. Germline values: CDR1 MNHEY, CDR2 SMNVEV (reference sequence).